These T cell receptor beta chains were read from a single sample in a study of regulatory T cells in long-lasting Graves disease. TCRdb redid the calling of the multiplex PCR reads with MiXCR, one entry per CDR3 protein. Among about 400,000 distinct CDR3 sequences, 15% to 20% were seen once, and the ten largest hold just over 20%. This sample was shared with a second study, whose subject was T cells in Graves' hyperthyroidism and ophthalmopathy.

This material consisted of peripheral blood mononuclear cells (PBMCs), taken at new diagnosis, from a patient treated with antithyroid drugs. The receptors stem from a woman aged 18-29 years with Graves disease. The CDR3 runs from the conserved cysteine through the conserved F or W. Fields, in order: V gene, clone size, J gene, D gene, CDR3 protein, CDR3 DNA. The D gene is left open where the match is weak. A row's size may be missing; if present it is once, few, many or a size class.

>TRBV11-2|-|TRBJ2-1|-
CASSRLNAQFF
TGTGCCAGCAGCCGCCTGAATGCGCAGTTCTTC
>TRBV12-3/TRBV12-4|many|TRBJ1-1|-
CASSLEGIQAFF
TGTGCCAGCAGTTTAGAGGGGATACAAGCTTTCTTT
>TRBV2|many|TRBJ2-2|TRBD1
CASTPTGTALTGELFF
TGTGCCAGCACCCCTACCGGGACAGCGTTAACCGGGGAGCTGTTTTTT
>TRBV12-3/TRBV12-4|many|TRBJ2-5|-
CASSLAGRRQTQYF
TGTGCCAGCAGTTTAGCGGGCCGGCGTCAGACCCAGTACTTC
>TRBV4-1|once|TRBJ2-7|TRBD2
CASSQTLAGGYEQYF
TGCGCCAGCAGCCAGACCCTAGCGGGGGGCTACGAGCAGTACTTC
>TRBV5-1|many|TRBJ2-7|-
CASSPHPGEQYF
TGCGCCAGCAGCCCCCATCCGGGAGAGCAGTACTTC
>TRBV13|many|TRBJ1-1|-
CASSLDQRMNTEAFF
TGTGCCAGCAGCTTAGATCAGCGCATGAACACTGAAGCTTTCTTT
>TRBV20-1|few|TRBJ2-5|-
CSAPTALGKTQYF
TGCAGTGCACCGACTGCGCTGGGGAAGACCCAGTACTTC
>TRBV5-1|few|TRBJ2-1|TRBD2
CASRPGTSVSYNEQFF
TGCGCCAGCAGACCCGGGACTAGCGTTTCCTACAATGAGCAGTTCTTC
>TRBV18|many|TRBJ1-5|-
CASSPERGIQPQHF
TGTGCCAGCTCACCAGAAAGGGGCATCCAGCCCCAGCATTTT
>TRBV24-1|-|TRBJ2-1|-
CATSDWGTSDEQFF
TGTGCCACCAGTGATTGGGGGACCTCCGATGAGCAGTTCTTC
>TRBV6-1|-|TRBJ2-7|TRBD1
CASRKTGSHEQYF
TGTGCCAGCAGGAAGACAGGGTCGCACGAGCAGTACTTC
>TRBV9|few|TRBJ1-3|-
CASSGSAGFRNTIYF
TGTGCCAGCAGCGGTTCCGCCGGGTTTCGGAACACCATATATTTT
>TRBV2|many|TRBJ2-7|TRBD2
CASSGSERDDLYEQYF
TGTGCCAGCAGTGGTAGCGAGCGGGACGACCTCTACGAGCAGTACTTC
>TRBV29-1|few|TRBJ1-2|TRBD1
CSVNYRGRFGYTF
TGCAGCGTAAACTACAGGGGGCGGTTTGGCTACACCTTC
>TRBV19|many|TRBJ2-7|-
CASSLTWRDTWKPYEQYF
TGTGCCAGTAGTCTCACCTGGCGGGACACCTGGAAACCCTACGAGCAGTACTTC
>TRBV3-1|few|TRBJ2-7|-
CASSQDRSGEQYF
TGTGCCAGCAGCCAAGATCGGTCAGGCGAGCAGTACTTC
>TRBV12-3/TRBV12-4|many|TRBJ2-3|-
CASAHVGDTDTQYF
TGTGCCAGCGCCCACGTGGGAGACACAGATACGCAGTATTTT
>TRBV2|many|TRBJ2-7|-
CASRSEDRLTYEQYF
TGTGCCAGCAGAAGCGAAGACAGGTTAACCTACGAGCAGTACTTC
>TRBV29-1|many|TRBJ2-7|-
CSVRTDHYEQYF
TGCAGCGTTCGGACCGACCACTACGAGCAGTACTTC
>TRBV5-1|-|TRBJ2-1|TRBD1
CASSLDDRGPYNEQFF
TGCGCCAGCAGCTTGGACGACAGGGGGCCCTACAATGAGCAGTTCTTC
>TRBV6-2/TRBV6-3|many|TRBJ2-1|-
CASSITEVNEQFF
TGTGCCAGCAGTATAACGGAAGTTAATGAGCAGTTCTTC
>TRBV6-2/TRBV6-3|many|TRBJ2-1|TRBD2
CASSLRLAGGPRGNEQFF
TGTGCCAGCAGTTTGAGGCTAGCGGGAGGGCCCCGGGGGAATGAGCAGTTCTTC
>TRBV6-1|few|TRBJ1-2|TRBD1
CASSERGGGAYGYTF
TGTGCCAGCAGTGAACGTGGAGGGGGCGCCTATGGCTACACCTTC
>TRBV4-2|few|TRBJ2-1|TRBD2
CASSQGSGTSDNEQFF
TGTGCCAGCAGCCAAGGGTCCGGGACTAGTGACAATGAGCAGTTCTTC
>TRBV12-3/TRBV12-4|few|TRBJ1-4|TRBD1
CASSLLRGRQEKLFF
TGTGCCAGCAGTTTACTCAGGGGGCGACAGGAAAAACTGTTTTTT
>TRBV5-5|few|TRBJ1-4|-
CASSSSPMEGYEKLFF
TGTGCCAGCAGCTCCTCCCCAATGGAGGGCTATGAAAAACTGTTTTTT
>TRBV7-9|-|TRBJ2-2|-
CASRLGAGTNTGELFF
TGTGCCAGCAGGTTGGGAGCAGGGACGAACACCGGGGAGCTGTTTTTT
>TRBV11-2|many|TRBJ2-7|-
CASSLGNEQYF
TGTGCCAGCAGCTTGGGGAACGAGCAGTACTTC
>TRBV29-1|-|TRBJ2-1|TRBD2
CSAGLVQGGRDYNEQFF
TGCAGCGCCGGACTAGTTCAAGGCGGGAGGGACTACAATGAGCAGTTCTTC
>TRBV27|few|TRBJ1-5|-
CASSLSFRQPQHF
TGTGCCAGCAGTTTATCTTTTCGTCAGCCCCAGCATTTT
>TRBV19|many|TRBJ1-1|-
CASSPSGGSNTEAFF
TGTGCCAGTAGCCCGTCTGGGGGGAGCAACACTGAAGCTTTCTTT
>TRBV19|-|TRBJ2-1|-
CASSSGWLTGNNEQFF
TGTGCCAGTAGTTCAGGGTGGCTGACCGGTAACAATGAGCAGTTCTTC
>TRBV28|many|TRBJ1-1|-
CATTPGVNTEAFF
TGTGCCACCACCCCGGGGGTGAACACTGAAGCTTTCTTT
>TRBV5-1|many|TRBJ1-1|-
CASSDPGNTEAFF
TGTGCCAGCAGTGACCCCGGGAACACTGAAGCTTTCTTT
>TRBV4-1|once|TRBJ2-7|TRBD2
CASSQDSRTSGEYEQYF
TGCGCCAGCAGCCAAGATTCTCGTACTAGCGGGGAGTACGAGCAGTACTTC
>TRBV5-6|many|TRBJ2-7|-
CASSLSREQYF
TGTGCCAGCAGCTTAAGTCGGGAGCAGTACTTC
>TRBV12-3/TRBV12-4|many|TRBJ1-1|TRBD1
CASSPGTGGNTEAFF
TGTGCCAGCAGTCCTGGGACAGGCGGGAACACTGAAGCTTTCTTT
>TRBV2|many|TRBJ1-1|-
CASRAWANTEAFF
TGTGCCAGCAGGGCTTGGGCGAACACTGAAGCTTTCTTT
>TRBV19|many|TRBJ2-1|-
CASTPIGQSPGYNEQFF
TGTGCCAGTACCCCTATAGGTCAGTCACCGGGCTACAATGAGCAGTTCTTC
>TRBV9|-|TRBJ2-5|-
CASSVAAHRETQYF
TGTGCCAGCAGCGTAGCAGCCCATCGAGAGACCCAGTACTTC
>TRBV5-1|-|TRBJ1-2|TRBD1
CASSLFQGAIGYTF
TGCGCCAGCAGCTTGTTTCAGGGGGCAATTGGCTACACCTTC
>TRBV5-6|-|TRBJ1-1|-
CASSPGAMGAFF
TGTGCCAGCAGTCCCGGAGCTATGGGGGCTTTCTTT
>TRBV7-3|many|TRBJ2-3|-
CASSPTGSDTDTQYF
TGTGCCAGCAGCCCTACGGGCAGTGACACAGATACGCAGTATTTT
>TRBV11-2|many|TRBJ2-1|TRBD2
CASSSGLAGTEQFF
TGTGCCAGCAGCTCGGGACTAGCGGGGACTGAGCAGTTCTTC
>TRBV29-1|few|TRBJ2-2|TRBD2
CSVSTSGTGELFF
TGCAGCGTTTCGACTAGCGGCACCGGGGAGCTGTTTTTT
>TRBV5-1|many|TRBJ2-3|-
CASSRAGLGGDTQYF
TGCGCCAGCAGCAGGGCGGGACTCGGAGGAGATACGCAGTATTTT
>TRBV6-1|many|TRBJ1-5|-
CASVSQGTGNQPQHF
TGTGCCAGCGTTTCGCAGGGTACGGGCAATCAGCCCCAGCATTTT